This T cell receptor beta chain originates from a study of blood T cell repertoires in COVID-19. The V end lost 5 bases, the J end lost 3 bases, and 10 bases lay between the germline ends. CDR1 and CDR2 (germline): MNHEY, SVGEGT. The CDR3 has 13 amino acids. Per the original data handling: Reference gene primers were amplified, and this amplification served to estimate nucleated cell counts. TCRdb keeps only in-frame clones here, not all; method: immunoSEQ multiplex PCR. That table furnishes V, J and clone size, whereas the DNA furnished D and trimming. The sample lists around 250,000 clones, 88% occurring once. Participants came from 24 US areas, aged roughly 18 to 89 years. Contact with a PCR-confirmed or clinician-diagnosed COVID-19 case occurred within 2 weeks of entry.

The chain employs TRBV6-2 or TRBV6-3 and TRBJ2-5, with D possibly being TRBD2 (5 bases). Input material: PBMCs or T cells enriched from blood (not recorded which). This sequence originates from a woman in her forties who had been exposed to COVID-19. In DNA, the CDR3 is TGTGCCAGCAGTCCCGGACTGGAAGAGACCCAGTACTTC. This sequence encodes CASSPGLEETQYF.